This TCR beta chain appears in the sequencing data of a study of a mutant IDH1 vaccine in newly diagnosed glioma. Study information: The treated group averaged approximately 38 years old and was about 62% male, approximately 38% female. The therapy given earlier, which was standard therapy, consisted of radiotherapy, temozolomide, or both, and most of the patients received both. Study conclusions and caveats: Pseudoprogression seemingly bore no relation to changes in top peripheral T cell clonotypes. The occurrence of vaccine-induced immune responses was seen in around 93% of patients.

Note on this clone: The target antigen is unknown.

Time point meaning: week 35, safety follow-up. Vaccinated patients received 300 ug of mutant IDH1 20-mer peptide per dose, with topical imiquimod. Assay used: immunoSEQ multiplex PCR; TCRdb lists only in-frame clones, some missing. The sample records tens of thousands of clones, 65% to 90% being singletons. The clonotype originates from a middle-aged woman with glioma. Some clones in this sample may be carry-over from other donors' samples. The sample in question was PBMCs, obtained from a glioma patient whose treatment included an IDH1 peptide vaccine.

As DNA, the CDR3 is TGTGCCATCAGCCAAACCAGGGGGTCAGAGACCCAGTACTTC. Amino acid sequence: CAISQTRGSETQYF. V usage is TRBV10-3 and J usage is TRBJ2-5, with 7 bases that match TRBD1. Germline V gene lookup returns CDR1 ENHRY and CDR2 SYGVKD. This CDR3 comprises 14 residues. Trimming at V came to 6 bases and at J to 4 bases, leaving 8 bases not matched to a gene.